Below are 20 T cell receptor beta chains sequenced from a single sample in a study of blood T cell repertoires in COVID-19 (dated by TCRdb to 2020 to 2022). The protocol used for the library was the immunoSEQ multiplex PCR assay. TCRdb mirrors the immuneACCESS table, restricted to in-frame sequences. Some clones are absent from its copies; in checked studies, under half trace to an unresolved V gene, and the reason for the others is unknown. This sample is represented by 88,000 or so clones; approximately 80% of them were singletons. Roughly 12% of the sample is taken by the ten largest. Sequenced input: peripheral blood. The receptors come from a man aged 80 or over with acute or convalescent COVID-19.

The CDR3 region has the DNA TGCGCCAGCAGCCAGGGACAGGGGCTGGCTAATGAAAAACTGTTTTTT. This sequence encodes CASSQGQGLANEKLFF. The V gene is TRBV5-1, the J gene TRBJ1-4, with 10 bases matching TRBD1. This CDR3 has 16 residues. J lost 3 bases, V lost 4 bases, and 6 bases had no gene match. Germline CDR1 and CDR2: SGHRS and YFSETQ.

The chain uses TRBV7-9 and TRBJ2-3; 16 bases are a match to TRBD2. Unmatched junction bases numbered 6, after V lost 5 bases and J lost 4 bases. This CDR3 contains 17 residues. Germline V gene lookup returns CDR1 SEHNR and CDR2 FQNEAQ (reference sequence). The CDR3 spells CASSQGTSGGGPDTQYF. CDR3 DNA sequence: TGTGCCAGCAGCCAAGGGACTAGCGGGGGGGGCCCAGATACGCAGTATTTT.

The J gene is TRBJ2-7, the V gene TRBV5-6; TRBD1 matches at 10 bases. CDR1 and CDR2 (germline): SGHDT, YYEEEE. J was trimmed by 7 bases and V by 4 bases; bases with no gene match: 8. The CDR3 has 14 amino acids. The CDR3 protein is CASSHPGQGLEQYF. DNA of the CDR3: TGTGCCAGCAGCCATCCGGGACAGGGGTTAGAGCAGTACTTC.

Here the CDR3 DNA reads TGTGCCAGTAGTATCAGGACATTCAGTGAGGAGCAGTACTTC. Amino acids: CASSIRTFSEEQYF. The chain uses TRBV19 and TRBJ2-7; perhaps TRBD1 as D (5 bases). Germline V lookup: CDR1 LNHDA, CDR2 SQIVND (reference sequence). This CDR3 has 14 amino acids. V lost 3 bases and J 7 bases, leaving 16 bases between the germline ends.

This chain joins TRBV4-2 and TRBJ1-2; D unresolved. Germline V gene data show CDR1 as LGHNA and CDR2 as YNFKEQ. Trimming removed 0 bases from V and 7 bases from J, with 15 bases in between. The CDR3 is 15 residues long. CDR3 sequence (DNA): TGTGCCAGCAGCCAAGAGGGTTGGGCAGCGGCTGGCTACACCTTC. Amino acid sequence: CASSQEGWAAAGYTF.

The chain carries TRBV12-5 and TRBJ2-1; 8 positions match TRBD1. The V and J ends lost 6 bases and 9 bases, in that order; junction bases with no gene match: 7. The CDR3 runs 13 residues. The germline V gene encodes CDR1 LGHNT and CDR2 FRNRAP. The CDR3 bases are TGTGCTAGTGGCCCGGACAGGGTAGGTGAGCAGTTCTTC. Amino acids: CASGPDRVGEQFF.

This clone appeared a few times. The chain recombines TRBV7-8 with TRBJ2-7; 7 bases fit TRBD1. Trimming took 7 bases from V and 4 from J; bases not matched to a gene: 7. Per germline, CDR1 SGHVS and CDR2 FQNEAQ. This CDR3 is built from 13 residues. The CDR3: CASTRGGQYEQYF. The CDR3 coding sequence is TGTGCCAGCACCCGTGGGGGACAGTACGAGCAGTACTTC.

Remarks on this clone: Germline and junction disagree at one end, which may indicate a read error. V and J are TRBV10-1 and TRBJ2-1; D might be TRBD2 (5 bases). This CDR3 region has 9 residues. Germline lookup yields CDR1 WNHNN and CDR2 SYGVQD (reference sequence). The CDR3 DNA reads TGCGCCAGCAGGACGGGGAAGGTCTTC. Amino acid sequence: CASRTGKVF.

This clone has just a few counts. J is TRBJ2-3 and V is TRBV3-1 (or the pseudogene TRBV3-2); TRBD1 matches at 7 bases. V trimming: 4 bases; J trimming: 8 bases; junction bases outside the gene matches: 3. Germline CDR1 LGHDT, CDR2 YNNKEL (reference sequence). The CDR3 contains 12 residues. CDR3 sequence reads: CASSPTGFTQYF. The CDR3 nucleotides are TGTGCCAGCAGCCCGACAGGGTTTACGCAGTATTTT.

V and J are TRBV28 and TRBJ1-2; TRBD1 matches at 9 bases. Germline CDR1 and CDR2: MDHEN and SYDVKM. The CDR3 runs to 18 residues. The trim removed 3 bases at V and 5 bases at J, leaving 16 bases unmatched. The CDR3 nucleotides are TGTGCCAGCAGTTTCCTCCCGGGACAGGGAGGAGGAGGTTATGGCTACACCTTC. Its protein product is CASSFLPGQGGGGYGYTF.

The CDR3 nucleotides are TGTGCCAGCTCACCCACAGGGGGGTCGAACACAGATACGCAGTATTTT. Amino acid sequence: CASSPTGGSNTDTQYF. V and J are TRBV18 and TRBJ2-3; 8 bases are a match to TRBD1. The germline V gene encodes CDR1 KGHSH and CDR2 LQKENI. Unmatched junction bases numbered 7, after V lost 3 bases and J lost 2 bases. The CDR3 extends over 16 amino acids. Full variable domain (remainder filled in from reference TRBV18 and TRBJ2-3): NAGVMQNPRHLVRRRGQEARLRCSPMKGHSHVYWYRQLPEEGLKFMVYLQKENIIDESGMPKERFSAEFPKEGPSILRIQQVVRGDSAAYFCASSPTGGSNTDTQYFGPGTRLTVL.

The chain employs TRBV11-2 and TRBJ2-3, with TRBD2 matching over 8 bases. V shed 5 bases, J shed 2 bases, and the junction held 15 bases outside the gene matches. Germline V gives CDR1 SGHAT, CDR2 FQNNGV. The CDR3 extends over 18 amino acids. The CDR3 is CASSTPAGALKITDTQYF. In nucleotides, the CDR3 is TGTGCCAGCAGCACGCCAGCGGGGGCCCTAAAAATCACAGATACGCAGTATTTT.

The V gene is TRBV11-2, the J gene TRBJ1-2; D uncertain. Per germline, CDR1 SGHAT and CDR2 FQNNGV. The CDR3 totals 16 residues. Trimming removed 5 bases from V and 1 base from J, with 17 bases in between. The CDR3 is CASSTALKTRNYGYTF. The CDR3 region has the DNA TGTGCCAGCAGCACTGCCCTCAAGACACGTAACTATGGCTACACCTTC.

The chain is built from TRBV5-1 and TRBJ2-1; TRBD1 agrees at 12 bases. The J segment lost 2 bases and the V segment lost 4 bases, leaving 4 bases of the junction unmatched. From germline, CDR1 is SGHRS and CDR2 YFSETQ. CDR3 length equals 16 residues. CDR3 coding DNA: TGCGCCAGCAGCCTGGGGACAGGGGGCGCCTACAATGAGCAGTTCTTC. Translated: CASSLGTGGAYNEQFF.

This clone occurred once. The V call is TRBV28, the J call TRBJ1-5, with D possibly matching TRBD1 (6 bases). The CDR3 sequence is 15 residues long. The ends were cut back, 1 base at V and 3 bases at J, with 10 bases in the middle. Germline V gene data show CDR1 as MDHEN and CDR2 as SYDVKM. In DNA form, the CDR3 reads TGTGCCAGCAGTTTATATCAGGGGACCAATCAGCCCCAGCATTTT. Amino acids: CASSLYQGTNQPQHF.

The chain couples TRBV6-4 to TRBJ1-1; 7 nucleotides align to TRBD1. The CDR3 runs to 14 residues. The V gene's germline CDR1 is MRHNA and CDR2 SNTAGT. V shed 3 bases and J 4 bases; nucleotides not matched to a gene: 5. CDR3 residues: CASSERQGSTEAFF. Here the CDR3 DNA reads TGTGCCAGCAGTGAAAGACAGGGCTCCACTGAAGCTTTCTTT.

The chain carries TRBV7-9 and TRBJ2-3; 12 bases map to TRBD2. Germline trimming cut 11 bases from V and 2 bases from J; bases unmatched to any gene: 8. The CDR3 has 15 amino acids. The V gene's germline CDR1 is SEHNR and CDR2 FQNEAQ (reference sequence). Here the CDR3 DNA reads TGTGCCTCCGAAGGACTAGCGGGGACCACAGATACGCAGTATTTT. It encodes CASEGLAGTTDTQYF.

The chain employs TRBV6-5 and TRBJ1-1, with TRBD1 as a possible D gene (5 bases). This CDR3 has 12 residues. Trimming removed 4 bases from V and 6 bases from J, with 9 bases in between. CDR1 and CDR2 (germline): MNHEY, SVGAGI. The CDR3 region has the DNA TGTGCCAGCAGTTCAGGGTTTTCTGAAGCTTTCTTT. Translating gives CASSSGFSEAFF.

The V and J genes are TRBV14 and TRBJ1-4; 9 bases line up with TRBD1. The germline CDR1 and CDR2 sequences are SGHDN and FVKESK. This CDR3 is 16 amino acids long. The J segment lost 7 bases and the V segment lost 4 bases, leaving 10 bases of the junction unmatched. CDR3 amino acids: CASSPMGQGRGEKLFF. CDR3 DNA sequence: TGTGCCAGCAGCCCTATGGGACAGGGAAGGGGTGAAAAACTGTTTTTT. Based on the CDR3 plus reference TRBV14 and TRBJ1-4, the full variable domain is EAGVTQFPSHSVIEKGQTVTLRCDPISGHDNLYWYRRVMGKEIKFLLHFVKESKQDESGMPNNRFLAERTGGTYSTLKVQPAELEDSGVYFCASSPMGQGRGEKLFFGSGTQLSVL.

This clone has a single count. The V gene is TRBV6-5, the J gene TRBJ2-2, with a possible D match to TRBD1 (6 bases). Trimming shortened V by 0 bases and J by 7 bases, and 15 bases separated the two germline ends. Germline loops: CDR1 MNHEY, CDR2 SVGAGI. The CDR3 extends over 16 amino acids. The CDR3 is CASSYSTPRGNGELFF. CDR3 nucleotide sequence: TGTGCCAGCAGTTACTCCACCCCCAGGGGAAACGGGGAGCTGTTTTTT.